What follows are 20 T cell receptor beta chains derived from one specimen sequenced in a study of tumor and adjacent non-tumor tissue in lung cancer. This sample's RNA came from whole unsorted tissue. The normal lung tissue was taken more than 3 cm from the tumor edge. A modified ARM-PCR protocol with three rounds of nested PCR amplified TCRbeta. One entry per CDR3 protein results from TCRdb running MiXCR on the multiplex PCR reads. Of about 50,000 distinct CDR3 sequences in the sample, 74% are singletons; the top ten hold around 23%. The sequencing sample was made of distant non-tumor lung tissue. These TCRs come from a woman aged 55-75 years with non-small cell lung cancer.

Concerning this clonotype: The junction shows a germline mismatch at one end, possibly a read error. V is TRBV4-3 and J is TRBJ1-6, with D perhaps TRBD1 (5 bases). This CDR3 is built from 14 residues. CDR1 is LGHNA and CDR2 is YSLEER in the germline V gene. The CDR3 protein is CANSQYWGSPHLHF. The CDR3 DNA is TGCGCCAACAGCCAATATTGGGGCTCCCCACACCTCCACTTT.

The sample holds many counts of this clonotype. This chain connects TRBV20-1 to TRBJ1-1; no clear D gene. With 8 bases removed from V and 10 bases from J, the gap between germline ends came to 8 bases. Germline CDR1 DFQATT, CDR2 SNEGSKA (reference sequence). The CDR3 is made up of 8 amino acids. This CDR3 reads CSTDVAFF. CDR3 sequence (DNA): TGCAGTACGGACGTAGCTTTCTTT.

The V gene is TRBV6-2 or TRBV6-3, the J gene TRBJ1-1, with D unclear. The CDR3 length is 16 residues. Trimming took 5 bases from V and 4 from J, leaving 20 bases between them. Germline CDR1 MNHEY, CDR2 SVGEGT. Here the CDR3 reads CASSVNPLWEVTEAFF. CDR3 sequence (DNA): TGTGCCAGCAGTGTTAACCCTCTCTGGGAAGTCACTGAAGCTTTCTTT.

Note on this clonotype: Without the conserved terminal phenylalanine or tryptophan, this CDR3 likely stems from a read error. V gene TRBV12-3 or TRBV12-4 combines with J gene TRBJ2-1, with unresolved D. V dropped 3 bases and J dropped 6 bases, with 12 bases sitting between them. There are 14 residues in the CDR3. CDR3 sequence (DNA): TGTGCCAGCAGTTTGCAGCACAGAGGCAATGAGCAGTTCCTC. Protein product: CASSLQHRGNEQFL.

For this clonotype: One end of the junction is discordant with germline, which a read error may explain. The V call is TRBV6-6, the J call TRBJ2-7, with TRBD1 matching 7 bases. Germline V lookup: CDR1 MNHNY, CDR2 SVGAGI (reference sequence). The CDR3 runs 15 residues. CDR3 sequence reads: CASSSTGRGSYVQYF. The CDR3, as DNA: TGTGCCAGCAGCTCCACTGGCAGGGGGTCCTACGTGCAGTACTTC.

As for this clonotype: A read error may produce the germline difference seen at one junction end. This sequence joins TRBV19 and TRBJ1-1, with a tentative D call TRBD1 (5 bases). The germline V gene encodes CDR1 LNHDA and CDR2 SQIVND (reference sequence). The CDR3 is made up of 15 amino acids. The DNA for the CDR3 is TGTGCCAGTACCCGACAGTCGGGAGGGAACACTGAAGCTTTATTT. Translated, it gives CASTRQSGGNTEALF.

Concerning this clonotype itself: One end of the junction does not line up with germline, which may come from a read error. This CDR3 is CANRWNTIYF. DNA for the CDR3: TGCGCCAACAGGTGGAACACCATATATTTT. The chain has TRBV28 and TRBJ1-3; weak D call: TRBD1 (5 bases). The CDR3 contains 10 residues. Per germline, CDR1 MDHEN and CDR2 SYDVKM.

There are many counts of this clonotype. V is TRBV5-5 and J is TRBJ2-1; 10 nucleotides agree with TRBD2. Unmatched junction bases numbered 6, after V lost 1 base and J lost 5 bases. The CDR3 extends over 16 amino acids. Per germline, CDR1 SGHKS and CDR2 YYEKEE (reference sequence). For the CDR3, the DNA is TGTGCCAGCAGCTTGTTCTTCCTAGCGGGGGACAATGAGCAGTTCTTC. Protein product: CASSLFFLAGDNEQFF.

As for this clonotype: This may arise from a read error, as a much more abundant clone is one base away. CDR3 amino acids: CSAKSEETQYF. The CDR3 region has the DNA TGCAGTGCTAAGTCTGAGGAGACCCAGTACTTC. The chain has TRBV20-1 and TRBJ2-5; D not resolved. V lost 4 bases and J lost 5, with 8 bases in between. Germline V gene sequence: CDR1 DFQATT, CDR2 SNEGSKA (reference sequence). The CDR3 has 11 residues.

Of note for this clonotype: A read error may be the cause here, since a much bigger clone is one base away. The rearrangement links TRBV11-3 to TRBJ2-2, with no clear D. This CDR3 spans 13 amino acids. Germline CDR1 and CDR2: SGHNT and YENEEA. The DNA for the CDR3 is TGTGCCAGAAGCTGGTCTACGGAGGGGGAGCTGTTTTTT. This translates into CARSWSTEGELFF.

Regarding this clonotype: At one boundary the junction diverges from the germline segment, which might be a read error. V and J are TRBV5-4 and TRBJ2-2; 8 bases line up with TRBD2. Germline CDR1 reads SGHNT; CDR2 reads YYREEE (reference sequence). The CDR3 has 12 amino acids. Here the CDR3 DNA reads TGTGCCAGCCTGGGGACCGGGGGGGAACTGTTTTTT. Its translation is CASLGTGGELFF.

About this clonotype itself: Sequence at one end of the junction differs from germline and may be a read error. This rearrangement joins TRBV6-2 or TRBV6-3 to TRBJ1-1; D ambiguous. CDR1 MNHEY and CDR2 SVGEGT come from the germline V gene. This CDR3 has 12 amino acids. The CDR3 DNA reads TGTGCCAACAGTATAGGACCAGGAGAAGCCTTCTTT. Translated, it gives CANSIGPGEAFF.

This chain uses TRBV11-2 with TRBJ2-2; no reliable D call. V lost 6 bases and J lost 6, with 11 bases in between. The CDR3 length is 13 residues. Per the germline V gene, CDR1 is SGHAT and CDR2 is FQNNGV. Here the CDR3 DNA reads TGTGCCAGCAGTTTTTTCCAGGCCGGGGAGCTGTTTTTT. As protein: CASSFFQAGELFF.

Concerning this clonotype: Since no conserved phenylalanine or tryptophan closes the CDR3, a read error is the likely cause. The chain combines TRBV6-5 with TRBJ1-6; no clear D. CDR1 MNHEY and CDR2 SVGAGI come from the germline V gene. This CDR3 region has 18 residues. DNA for the CDR3: TGTGCCAGCAGTTCCCCGCCAGTAATGTTTCGTGGAAATTCATCCCTCCACTAT. Residues: CASSSPPVMFRGNSSLHY.

There are a few counts of this clonotype. This CDR3 is missing its conserved last phenylalanine or tryptophan, likely due to a read error. The chain joins TRBV30 to TRBJ1-5; D is uncertain. The V gene's germline CDR1 is GTSNPN and CDR2 SVGIG (reference sequence). The CDR3 is 13 residues long. V lost 1 base to trimming and J lost 6 bases, with 10 bases between them. The CDR3 protein is CAWSGKGSQPQHL. Here the CDR3 DNA reads TGTGCCTGGAGTGGAAAGGGCAGTCAGCCCCAGCATCTT.

Concerning this clonotype itself: The germline gene is not matched at one end of the junction; a read error may be the cause. The chain has TRBV14 and TRBJ2-7; 7 bases map to TRBD1. Germline values: CDR1 SGHDN, CDR2 FVKESK. The CDR3 is 14 amino acids. CDR3 in amino acids: CVSSPTGTAYEQYF. CDR3 nucleotides: TGTGTCAGCAGCCCTACCGGGACAGCTTACGAGCAGTACTTC.

The chain carries TRBV6-2 or TRBV6-3 and TRBJ1-5; a possible D gene is TRBD1 (6 bases). V was pared by 7 bases and J by 4 bases, with 11 bases between. The CDR3 extends over 13 amino acids. Germline V gives CDR1 MNHEY, CDR2 SVGEGT. CDR3 coding DNA: TGTGCCAGCACGGGACAATGGAATCAGCCCCAGCATTTT. As protein: CASTGQWNQPQHF.

A remark on this clonotype: The junction differs from germline at one of its ends, possibly a read error. The chain uses TRBV4-1 and TRBJ2-1, with 8 bases that match TRBD2. The CDR3 runs 15 residues. Germline CDR1 is MGHRA and CDR2 is YSYEKL. The CDR3 DNA follows: TGCGCCAGGAGCCCGGGATTAGCGGGAAGAAATGAGCAGTTCTTC. Translated: CARSPGLAGRNEQFF.

On this clonotype: Possible read error: a much larger clone is one base away. The V call is TRBV28, the J call TRBJ2-3; 7 bases align to TRBD2. V lost 8 bases, J lost 4 bases, and 12 bases stayed unmatched. The CDR3 extends over 15 amino acids. From germline, CDR1 is MDHEN and CDR2 SYDVKM. CDR3: CASEEAGDGADTQYF. The CDR3 DNA reads as TGTGCCAGCGAGGAGGCGGGGGACGGAGCAGATACGCAGTATTTT.

As for this clonotype: One end of the junction does not line up with germline, which may come from a read error. The chain uses TRBV6-6 and TRBJ2-2; 8 nucleotides match TRBD1. The CDR3 totals 13 residues. The germline gives CDR1 MNHNY, CDR2 SVGAGI (reference sequence). The CDR3 loop reads CASSNRGAGELFF. CDR3 DNA: TGTGCCAGCAGTAACAGGGGGGCCGGGGAGCTGTTCTTT.